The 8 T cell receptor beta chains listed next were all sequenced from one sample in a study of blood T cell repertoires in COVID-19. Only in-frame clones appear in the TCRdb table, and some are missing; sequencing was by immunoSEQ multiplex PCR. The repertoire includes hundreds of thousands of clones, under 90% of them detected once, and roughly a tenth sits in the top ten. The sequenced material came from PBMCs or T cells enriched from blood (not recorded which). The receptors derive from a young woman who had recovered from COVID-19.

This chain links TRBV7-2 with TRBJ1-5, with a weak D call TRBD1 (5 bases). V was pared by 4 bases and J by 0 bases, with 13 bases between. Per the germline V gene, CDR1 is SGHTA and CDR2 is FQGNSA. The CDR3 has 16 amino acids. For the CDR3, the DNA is TGTGCCAGCAGCTCCGGCGGGGCCTATAGCAATCAGCCCCAGCATTTT. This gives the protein CASSSGGAYSNQPQHF.

CDR3 in DNA: TGCGCCAGCAGCCAAGATCCGGGAGCCTACGAGCAGTACTTC. It encodes CASSQDPGAYEQYF. The chain employs TRBV4-1 and TRBJ2-7; maybe TRBD2 (6 bases). The CDR3 is 14 residues long. Germline V gene lookup returns CDR1 MGHRA and CDR2 YSYEKL. Trimming stripped 0 bases from V and 2 bases from J, with 8 bases between.

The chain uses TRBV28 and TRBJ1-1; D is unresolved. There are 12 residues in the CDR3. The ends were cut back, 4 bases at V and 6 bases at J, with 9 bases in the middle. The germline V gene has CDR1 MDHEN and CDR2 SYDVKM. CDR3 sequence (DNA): TGTGCCAGCAGTTGGGCAACTCCTGAAGCTTTCTTT. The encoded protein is CASSWATPEAFF.

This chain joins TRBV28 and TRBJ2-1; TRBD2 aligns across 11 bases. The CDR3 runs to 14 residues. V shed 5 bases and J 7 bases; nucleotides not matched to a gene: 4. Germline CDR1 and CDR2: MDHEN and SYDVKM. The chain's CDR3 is CASSPRTSGNEQFF. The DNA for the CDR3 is TGTGCCAGCAGTCCCCGGACTAGCGGGAATGAGCAGTTCTTC.

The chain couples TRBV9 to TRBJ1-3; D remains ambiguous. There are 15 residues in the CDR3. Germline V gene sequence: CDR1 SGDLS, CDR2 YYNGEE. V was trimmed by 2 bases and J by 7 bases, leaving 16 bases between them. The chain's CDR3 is CASSVLTGSGNTIYF. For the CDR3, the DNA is TGTGCCAGCAGCGTCCTAACGGGGAGTGGGAACACCATATATTTT.

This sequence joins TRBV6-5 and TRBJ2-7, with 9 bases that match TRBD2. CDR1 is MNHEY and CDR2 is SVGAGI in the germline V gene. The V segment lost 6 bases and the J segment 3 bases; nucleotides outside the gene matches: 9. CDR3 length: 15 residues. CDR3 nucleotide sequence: TGTGCCAGCAGGAGATCTAGCGGGACCCTCTACGAGCAGTACTTC. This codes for CASRRSSGTLYEQYF.

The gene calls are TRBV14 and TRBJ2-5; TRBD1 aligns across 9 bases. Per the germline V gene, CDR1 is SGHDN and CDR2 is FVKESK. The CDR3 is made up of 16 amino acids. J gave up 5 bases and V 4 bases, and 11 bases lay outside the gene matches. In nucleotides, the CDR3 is TGTGCCAGCAGCCCCACAGGGGGCATTTTAGTTGAGACCCAGTACTTC. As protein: CASSPTGGILVETQYF.

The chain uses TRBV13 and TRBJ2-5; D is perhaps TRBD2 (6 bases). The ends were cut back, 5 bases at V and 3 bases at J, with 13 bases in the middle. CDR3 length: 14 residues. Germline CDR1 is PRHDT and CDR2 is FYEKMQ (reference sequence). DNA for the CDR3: TGTGCCAGCAGCCTATTGGGGGGTGAAGAGACCCAGTACTTC. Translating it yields CASSLLGGEETQYF.